The following is a T cell receptor (beta chain) sequence with its context. Its antigen is not identified. Per the germline V gene, CDR1 is MDHEN and CDR2 is SYDVKM. The CDR3 has 15 residues. V shed 3 bases, J shed 1 base, and the junction held 3 bases outside the gene matches. This record comes from a study of cytomegalovirus exposure and HLA in healthy donors. Overall study: The early release's HLA-typed donors yielded 65 million to 85 million unique TCRs. General study findings and limits: Indistinguishable V segments such as TRBV6-2 and TRBV6-3 were excluded. Immune exposure information comprised only CMV serostatus. Association of a missense DCLRE1C variant with TCR beta V- and J-gene trimming was reported in a later analysis.

PCR was performed using 60 Vbeta and 13 Jbeta primers. Libraries were prepared by immunoSEQ multiplex PCR; TCRdb keeps only in-frame clonotypes and omits some of them. The data show about 160,000 clones, 79% seen once. The chain couples TRBV28 to TRBJ2-1, with 7 positions matching TRBD2. The sequenced sample was PBMCs. This sequence was found in a human donor in good health. CDR3 nucleotide sequence: TGTGCCAGCAGTTTTGGGGGGGGGTCCTACAATGAGCAGTTCTTC. Its protein product is CASSFGGGSYNEQFF.